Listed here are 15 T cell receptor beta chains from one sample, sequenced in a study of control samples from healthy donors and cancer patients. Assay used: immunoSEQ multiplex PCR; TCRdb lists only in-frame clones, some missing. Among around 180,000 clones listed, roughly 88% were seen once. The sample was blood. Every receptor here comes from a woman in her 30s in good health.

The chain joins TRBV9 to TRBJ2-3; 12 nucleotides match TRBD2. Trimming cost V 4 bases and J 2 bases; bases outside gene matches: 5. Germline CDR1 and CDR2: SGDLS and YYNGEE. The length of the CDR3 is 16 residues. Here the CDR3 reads CASSPGLAGYTDTQYF. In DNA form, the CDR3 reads TGTGCCAGCAGCCCAGGACTAGCGGGGTACACAGATACGCAGTATTTT.

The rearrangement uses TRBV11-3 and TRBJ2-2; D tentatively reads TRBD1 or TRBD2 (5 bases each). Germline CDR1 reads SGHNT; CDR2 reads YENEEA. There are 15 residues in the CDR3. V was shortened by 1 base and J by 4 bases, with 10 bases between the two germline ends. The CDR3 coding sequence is TGTGCCAGCAGCTTAGGGGTCGGGGCCACCGGGGAGCTGTTTTTT. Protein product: CASSLGVGATGELFF. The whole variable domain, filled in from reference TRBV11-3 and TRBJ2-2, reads EAGVVQSPRYKIIEKKQPVAFWCNPISGHNTLYWYLQNLGQGPELLIRYENEEAVDDSQLPKDRFSAERLKGVDSTLKIQPAELGDSAVYLCASSLGVGATGELFFGEGSRLTVL.

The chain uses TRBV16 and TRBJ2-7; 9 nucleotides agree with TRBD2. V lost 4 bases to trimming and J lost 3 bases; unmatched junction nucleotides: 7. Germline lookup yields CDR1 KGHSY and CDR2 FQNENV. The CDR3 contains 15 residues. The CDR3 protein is CASSLNSAGGYEQYF. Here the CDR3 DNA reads TGTGCCAGCAGCCTAAACTCAGCGGGAGGCTACGAGCAGTACTTC.

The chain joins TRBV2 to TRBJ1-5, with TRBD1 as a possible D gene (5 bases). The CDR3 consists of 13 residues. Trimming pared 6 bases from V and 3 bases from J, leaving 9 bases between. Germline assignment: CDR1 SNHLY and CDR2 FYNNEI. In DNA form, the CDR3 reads TGTGCCAGCAGGCCAGGGTTCAATCAGCCCCAGCATTTT. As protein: CASRPGFNQPQHF.

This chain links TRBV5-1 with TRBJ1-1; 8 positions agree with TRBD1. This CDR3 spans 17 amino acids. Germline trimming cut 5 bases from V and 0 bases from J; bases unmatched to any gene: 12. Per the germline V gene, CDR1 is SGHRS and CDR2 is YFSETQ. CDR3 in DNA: TGCGCCAGCAGGAGAAACTGGACAGGGACCCTGAACACTGAAGCTTTCTTT. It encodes CASRRNWTGTLNTEAFF.

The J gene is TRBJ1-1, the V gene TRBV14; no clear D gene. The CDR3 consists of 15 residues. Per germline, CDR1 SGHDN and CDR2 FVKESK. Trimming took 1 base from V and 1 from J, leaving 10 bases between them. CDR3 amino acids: CASSQGYRSNTEAFF. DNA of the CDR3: TGTGCCAGCAGCCAAGGGTATAGGTCGAACACTGAAGCTTTCTTT.

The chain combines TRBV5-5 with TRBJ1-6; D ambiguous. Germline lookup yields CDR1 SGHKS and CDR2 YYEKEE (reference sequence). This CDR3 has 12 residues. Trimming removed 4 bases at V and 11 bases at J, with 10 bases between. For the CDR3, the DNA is TGTGCCAGCAGCGGTGAGACCCCACCCCTCCACTTT. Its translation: CASSGETPPLHF. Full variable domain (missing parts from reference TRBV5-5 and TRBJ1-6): DAGVTQSPTHLIKTRGQQVTLRCSPISGHKSVSWYQQVLGQGPQFIFQYYEKEERGRGNFPDRFSARQFPNYSSELNVNALLLGDSALYLCASSGETPPLHFGNGTRLTVT.

The CDR3 sequence: CASSEEVPFGEKLFF. The CDR3 bases are TGTGCCAGCAGTGAAGAGGTCCCCTTCGGGGAAAAACTGTTTTTT. The chain is built from TRBV25-1 and TRBJ1-4; D is uncertain. CDR1 is MGHDK and CDR2 is SYGVNS in the germline V gene. The V and J ends lost 2 bases and 8 bases respectively, with 15 bases between them. The CDR3 totals 15 residues.

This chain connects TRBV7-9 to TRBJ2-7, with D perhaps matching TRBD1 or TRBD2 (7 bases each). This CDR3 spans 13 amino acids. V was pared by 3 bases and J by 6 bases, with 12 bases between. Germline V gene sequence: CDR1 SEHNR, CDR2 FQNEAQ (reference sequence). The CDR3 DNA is TGTGCCAGCAGCTTGGGGGGGACAGTCGAGCAGTACTTC. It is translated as CASSLGGTVEQYF.

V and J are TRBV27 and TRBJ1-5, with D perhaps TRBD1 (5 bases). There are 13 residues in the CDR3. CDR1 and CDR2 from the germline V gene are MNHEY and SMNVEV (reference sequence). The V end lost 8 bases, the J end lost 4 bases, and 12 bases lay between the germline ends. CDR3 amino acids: CASGGTENQPQHF. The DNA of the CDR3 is TGTGCCAGCGGGGGGACGGAAAATCAGCCCCAGCATTTT.

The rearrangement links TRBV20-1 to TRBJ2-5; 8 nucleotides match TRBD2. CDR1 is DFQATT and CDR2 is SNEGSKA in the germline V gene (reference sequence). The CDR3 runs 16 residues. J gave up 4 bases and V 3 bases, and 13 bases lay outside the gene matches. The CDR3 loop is CSASRLAGPLGETQYF. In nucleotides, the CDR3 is TGCAGTGCTAGTCGGTTAGCGGGGCCTCTCGGAGAGACCCAGTACTTC.

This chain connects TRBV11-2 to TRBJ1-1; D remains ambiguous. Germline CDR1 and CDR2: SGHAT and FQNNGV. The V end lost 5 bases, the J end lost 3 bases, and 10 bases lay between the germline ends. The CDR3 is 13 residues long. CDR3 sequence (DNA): TGTGCCAGCAGCCCACCGGGATACACTGAAGCTTTCTTT. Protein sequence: CASSPPGYTEAFF.

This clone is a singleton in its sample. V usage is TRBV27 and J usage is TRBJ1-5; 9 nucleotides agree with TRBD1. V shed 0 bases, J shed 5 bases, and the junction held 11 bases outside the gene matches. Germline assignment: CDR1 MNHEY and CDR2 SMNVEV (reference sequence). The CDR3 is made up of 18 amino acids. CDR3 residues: CASSLSPTSTGGYQPQHF. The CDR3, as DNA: TGTGCCAGCAGTTTATCCCCGACCTCGACAGGGGGTTATCAGCCCCAGCATTTT.

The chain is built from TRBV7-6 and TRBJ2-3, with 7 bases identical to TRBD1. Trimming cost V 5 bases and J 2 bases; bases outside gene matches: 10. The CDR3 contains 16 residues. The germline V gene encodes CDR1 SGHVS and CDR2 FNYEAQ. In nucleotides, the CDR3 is TGTGCCAGCAGCGTACGACAGGGTGCCCACACAGATACGCAGTATTTT. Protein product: CASSVRQGAHTDTQYF.

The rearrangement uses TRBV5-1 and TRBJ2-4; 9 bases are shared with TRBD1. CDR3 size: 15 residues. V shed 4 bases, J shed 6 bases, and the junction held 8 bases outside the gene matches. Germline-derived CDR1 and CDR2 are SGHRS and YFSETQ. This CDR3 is CASSLTTGGGNIQYF. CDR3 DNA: TGCGCCAGCAGCCTTACCACAGGGGGCGGAAACATTCAGTACTTC.